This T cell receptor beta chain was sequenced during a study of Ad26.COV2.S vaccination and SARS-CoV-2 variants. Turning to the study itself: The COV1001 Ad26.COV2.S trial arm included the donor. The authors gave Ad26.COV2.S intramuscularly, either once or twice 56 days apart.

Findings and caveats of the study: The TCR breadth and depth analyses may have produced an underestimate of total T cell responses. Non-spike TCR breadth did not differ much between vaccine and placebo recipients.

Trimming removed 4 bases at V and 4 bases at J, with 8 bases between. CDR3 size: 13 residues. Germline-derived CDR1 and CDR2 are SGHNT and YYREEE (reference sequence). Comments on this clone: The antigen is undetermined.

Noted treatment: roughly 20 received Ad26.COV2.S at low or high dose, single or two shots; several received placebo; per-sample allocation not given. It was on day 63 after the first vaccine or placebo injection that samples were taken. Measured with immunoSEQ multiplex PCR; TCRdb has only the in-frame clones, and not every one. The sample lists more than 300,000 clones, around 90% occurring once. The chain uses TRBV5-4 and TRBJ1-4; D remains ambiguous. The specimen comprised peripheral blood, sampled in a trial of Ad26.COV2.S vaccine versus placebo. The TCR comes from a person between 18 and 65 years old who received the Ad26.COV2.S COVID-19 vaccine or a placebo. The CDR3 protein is CASSLRLNEKLFF. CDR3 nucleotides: TGTGCCAGCAGCCTCCGACTTAATGAAAAACTGTTTTTT.